This TCR beta chain comes out of a study of cytomegalovirus exposure and HLA in healthy donors. Looking at the study overall: It was reported in a later analysis that the same platform had been used for the 110 or so validation repertoires as for the approximately 700 first-cohort repertoires. Whole-study findings and limits: In vitro experiments confirmed that three CMV-associated chains were specific for CMV antigens.

Measured with immunoSEQ multiplex PCR; TCRdb has only the in-frame clones, and not every one. The repertoire holds some 180,000 clones, with roughly nine tenths as singletons. In regard to this clone: What it binds is unknown.

What was sequenced was PBMCs. This TCR came from a man aged 25 to 40 in good health and CMV-seropositive.

DNA of the CDR3: TGTGCCAGCAGGCCCGGAGGGGTCGGGGCCAACGTCCTGACTTTC. Translating gives CASRPGGVGANVLTF. The rearrangement links TRBV7-2 to TRBJ2-6; D might be TRBD2 (6 bases). Per germline, CDR1 SGHTA and CDR2 FQGNSA. This CDR3 is built from 15 residues. The ends were cut back, 6 bases at V and 4 bases at J, with 13 bases in the middle.